This TCR beta chain was sequenced during a study of low-dose radiotherapy and immunotherapy resistance in tumors. Regarding this clonotype: It may be a read error: a sequence one base away is much more abundant.

TRAV- and TRBV-specific primers, spanning alpha and beta chains, primed first-strand cDNA. The PCR that amplified TCRs ran for roughly 20 cycles, relying on a constant-region primer and a V-primer adapter. One entry per CDR3 protein, called by TCRdb with MiXCR from the reads. The sample contains tens of thousands of distinct CDR3 sequences, 18% of which appear only once. Sample time point: before trial treatment. Patients who could take part had advanced solid tumors with no tumor-infiltrating lymphocytes. The germline gives CDR1 SNHLY, CDR2 FYNNEI. The CDR3 length is 15 residues. Sequencing used PBMCs, obtained before treatment. This TCR was recovered from a male donor with prostate cancer. This chain joins TRBV2 and TRBJ1-6; D remains ambiguous. The DNA of the CDR3 is TGTGCCTGCAGTGTCAACCGGGTCCTAAATTCACCCCTCCACTTT. Its translation is CACSVNRVLNSPLHF. The variable domain in full, with the rest retrieved from reference TRBV2 and TRBJ1-6, is EPEVTQTPSHQVTQMGQEVILRCVPISNHLYFYWYRQILGQKVEFLVSFYNNEISEKSEIFDDQFSVERPDGSNFTLKIRSTKLEDSAMYFCACSVNRVLNSPLHFGNGTRLTVT.